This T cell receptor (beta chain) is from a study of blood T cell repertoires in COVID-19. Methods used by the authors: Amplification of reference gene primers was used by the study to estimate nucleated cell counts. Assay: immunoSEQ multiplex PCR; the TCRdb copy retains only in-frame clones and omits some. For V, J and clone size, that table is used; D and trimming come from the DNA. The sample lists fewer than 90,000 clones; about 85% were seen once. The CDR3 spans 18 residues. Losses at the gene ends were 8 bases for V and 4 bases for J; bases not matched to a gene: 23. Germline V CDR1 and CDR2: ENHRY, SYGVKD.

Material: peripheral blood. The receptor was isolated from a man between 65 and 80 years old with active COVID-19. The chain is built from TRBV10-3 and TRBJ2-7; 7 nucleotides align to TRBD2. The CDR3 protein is CAIRPGGGRGGSVYEQYF. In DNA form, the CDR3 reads TGTGCCATCCGCCCTGGGGGGGGTAGGGGCGGGAGTGTGTACGAGCAGTACTTC.